This T cell receptor beta chain appears in the sequencing data of a study of blood T cell repertoires in COVID-19. Study-wide background: From the United States, Italy and Spain came samples of acute and convalescent COVID-19.

Here immunoSEQ multiplex PCR was the method, and the copy in TCRdb shows in-frame clones only, minus some. The repertoire has 100,000 to 120,000 clones, approximately 84% of them found once; the top ten carry less than 9.5%. Germline V gene sequence: CDR1 MNHGY, CDR2 SVAAGI. This CDR3 contains 15 residues. Trimming took 7 bases from V and 0 from J, leaving 16 bases between them. This clonotype was obtained from a woman aged 40 to 50 with acute or convalescent COVID-19. This chain uses TRBV6-9 with TRBJ2-7; D is possibly TRBD2 (6 bases). Input material: peripheral blood. The CDR3 sequence: CASKGPRGTSYEQYF. CDR3 in DNA: TGTGCCAGCAAGGGGCCTCGGGGGACCTCCTACGAGCAGTACTTC.